The 8 T cell receptor beta chains below were found in one sample sequenced in a study of cytomegalovirus exposure and HLA in healthy donors. PCR involved 60 Vbeta and 13 Jbeta primers. Measured with immunoSEQ multiplex PCR; TCRdb has only the in-frame clones, and not every one. The table includes over 150,000 clones, 80% detected once. Sample: PBMCs. These receptors came from a woman in her thirties or forties in good health and CMV-seropositive.

The chain recombines TRBV5-1 with TRBJ2-5; 9 bases agree with TRBD2. V was clipped by 5 bases and J by 1 base; unmatched bases: 12. CDR3 length: 17 residues. Germline V gives CDR1 SGHRS, CDR2 YFSETQ. CDR3 amino acids: CASSEEASGAFQETQYF. CDR3 DNA sequence: TGCGCCAGCAGTGAGGAGGCTAGCGGGGCCTTCCAAGAGACCCAGTACTTC.

In its sample, this clone was seen a few times. The rearrangement joins TRBV7-9 to TRBJ2-5, with 12 bases lining up with TRBD1. V gave up 4 bases and J gave up 5 bases; unmatched junction bases: 8. Germline CDR1 and CDR2: SEHNR and FQNEAQ (reference sequence). The CDR3 spans 16 residues. CDR3 sequence reads: CASSYGTGGMLETQYF. Here the CDR3 DNA reads TGTGCCAGCAGCTATGGGACAGGGGGCATGTTGGAGACCCAGTACTTC.

The CDR3 is CASSATGTPAEKLFF. CDR3 sequence (DNA): TGCGCCAGCAGCGCCACCGGGACACCGGCGGAAAAACTGTTTTTT. The chain recombines TRBV5-1 with TRBJ1-4, with TRBD1 as a possible D gene (6 bases). V was trimmed by 4 bases and J by 8 bases, leaving 18 bases between them. This CDR3 is built from 15 residues. CDR1 SGHRS and CDR2 YFSETQ come from the germline V gene.

The chain has TRBV30 and TRBJ2-2, with 7 bases identical to TRBD1. J lost 3 bases, V lost 4 bases, and 5 bases had no gene match. The CDR3 consists of 14 residues. Looked up from germline, CDR1 is GTSNPN and CDR2 is SVGIG (reference sequence). CDR3 coding DNA: TGTGCCTGGACCCCGACAGGGTACACCGGGGAGCTGTTTTTT. Translated: CAWTPTGYTGELFF.

The genes are TRBV4-1 and TRBJ1-2; the D is unclear. V lost 3 bases to trimming and J lost 5 bases, with 22 bases between them. Germline assignment: CDR1 MGHRA and CDR2 YSYEKL. CDR3 length: 17 amino acids. For the CDR3, the DNA is TGCGCCAGCAGCCATCACGCGACTACCCGGGTTGGATATGGCTACACCTTC. Protein product: CASSHHATTRVGYGYTF.

This chain joins TRBV4-2 and TRBJ1-2; 9 nucleotides match TRBD1. Looked up from germline, CDR1 is LGHNA and CDR2 is YNFKEQ. J lost 5 bases, V lost 0 bases, and 10 bases had no gene match. There are 17 residues in the CDR3. CDR3 protein: CASSQETGQGTMYGYTF. DNA for the CDR3: TGTGCCAGCAGCCAAGAAACGGGACAGGGAACGATGTATGGCTACACCTTC.

The chain has TRBV7-2 and TRBJ2-3, with D hard to call. Trimming stripped 3 bases from V and 6 bases from J, with 7 bases between. Per the germline V gene, CDR1 is SGHTA and CDR2 is FQGNSA. The CDR3 runs to 12 residues. The CDR3 spells CASSFSPDTQYF. The DNA of the CDR3 is TGTGCCAGCAGCTTCTCCCCTGATACGCAGTATTTT.

The chain links TRBV4-1 to TRBJ2-3; the D gene is possibly TRBD2 (7 bases). The V end was cut by 2 bases, the J end by 5 bases, with 17 bases between. Germline CDR1 is MGHRA and CDR2 is YSYEKL. This CDR3 spans 16 amino acids. In DNA form, the CDR3 reads TGCGCCAGCAGCCAATCTGGGGGGGCTTGGGGAGATACGCAGTATTTT. Its protein is CASSQSGGAWGDTQYF.